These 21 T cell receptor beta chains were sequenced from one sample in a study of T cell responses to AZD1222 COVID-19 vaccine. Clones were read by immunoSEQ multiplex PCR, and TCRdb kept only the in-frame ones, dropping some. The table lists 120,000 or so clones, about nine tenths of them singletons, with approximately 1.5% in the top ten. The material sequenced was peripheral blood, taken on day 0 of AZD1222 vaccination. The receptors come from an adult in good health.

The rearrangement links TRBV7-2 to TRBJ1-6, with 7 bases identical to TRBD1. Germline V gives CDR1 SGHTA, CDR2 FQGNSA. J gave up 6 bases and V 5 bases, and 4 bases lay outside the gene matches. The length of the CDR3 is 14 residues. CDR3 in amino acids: CASSPGTVNSPLHF. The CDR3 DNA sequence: TGTGCCAGCAGCCCAGGGACAGTTAATTCACCCCTCCACTTT.

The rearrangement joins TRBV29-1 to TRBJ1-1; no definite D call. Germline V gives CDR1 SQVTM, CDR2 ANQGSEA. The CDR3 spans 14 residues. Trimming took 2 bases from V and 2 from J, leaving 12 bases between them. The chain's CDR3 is CSVELRQANTEAFF. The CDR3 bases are TGCAGCGTTGAACTAAGGCAGGCCAACACTGAAGCTTTCTTT. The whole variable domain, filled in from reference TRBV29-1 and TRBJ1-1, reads SAVISQKPSRDICQRGTSLTIQCQVDSQVTMMFWYRQQPGQSLTLIATANQGSEATYESGFVIDKFPISRPNLTFSTLTVSNMSPEDSSIYLCSVELRQANTEAFFGQGTRLTVV.

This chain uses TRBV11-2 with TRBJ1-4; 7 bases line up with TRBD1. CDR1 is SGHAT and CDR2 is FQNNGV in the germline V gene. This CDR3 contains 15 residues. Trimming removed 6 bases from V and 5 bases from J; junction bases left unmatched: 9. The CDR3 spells CASSFSEGANEKLFF. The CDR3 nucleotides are TGTGCCAGCAGTTTTAGTGAGGGGGCAAATGAAAAACTGTTTTTT.

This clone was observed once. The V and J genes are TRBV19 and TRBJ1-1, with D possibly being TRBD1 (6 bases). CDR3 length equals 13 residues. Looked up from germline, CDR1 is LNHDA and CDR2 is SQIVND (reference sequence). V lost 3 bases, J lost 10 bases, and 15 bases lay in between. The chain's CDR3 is CASSIRDIRRAFF. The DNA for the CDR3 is TGTGCCAGTAGTATCCGGGACATAAGAAGAGCTTTCTTT.

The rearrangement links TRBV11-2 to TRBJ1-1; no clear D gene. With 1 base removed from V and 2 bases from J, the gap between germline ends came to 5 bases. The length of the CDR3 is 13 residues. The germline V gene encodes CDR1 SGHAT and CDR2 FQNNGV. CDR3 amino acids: CASSLGSNTEAFF. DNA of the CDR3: TGTGCCAGCAGCTTAGGGTCAAACACTGAAGCTTTCTTT.

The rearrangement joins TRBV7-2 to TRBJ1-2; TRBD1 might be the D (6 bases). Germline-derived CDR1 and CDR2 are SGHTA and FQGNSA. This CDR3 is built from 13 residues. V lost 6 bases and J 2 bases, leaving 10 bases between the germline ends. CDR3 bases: TGTGCCAGCAGTCCGCAGGGGAACTATGGCTACACCTTC. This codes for CASSPQGNYGYTF.

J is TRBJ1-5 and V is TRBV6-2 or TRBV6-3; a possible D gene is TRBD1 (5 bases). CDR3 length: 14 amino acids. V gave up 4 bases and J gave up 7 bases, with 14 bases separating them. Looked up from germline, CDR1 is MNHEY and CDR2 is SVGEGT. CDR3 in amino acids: CASSSSGLMQPQHF. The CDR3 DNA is TGTGCCAGCAGTTCCTCGGGGCTTATGCAGCCCCAGCATTTT.

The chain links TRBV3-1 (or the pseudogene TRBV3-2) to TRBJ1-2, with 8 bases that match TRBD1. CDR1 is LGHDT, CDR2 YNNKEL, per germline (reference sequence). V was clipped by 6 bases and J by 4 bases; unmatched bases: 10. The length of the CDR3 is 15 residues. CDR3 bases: TGTGCCAGCAGTCCCGACAGGGGAGGTGGCTATGGCTACACCTTC. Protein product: CASSPDRGGGYGYTF.

The CDR3 here is CASSLTWWGSTDTQYF. CDR3 DNA sequence: TGTGCCAGCAGCTTAACGTGGTGGGGGAGCACAGATACGCAGTATTTT. The chain links TRBV11-2 to TRBJ2-3; D could derive from TRBD1 or TRBD2 (5 bases each). CDR1 is SGHAT, CDR2 FQNNGV, per germline. Deletions cut 2 bases from V and 0 bases from J, with 12 bases between. The CDR3 runs 16 residues.

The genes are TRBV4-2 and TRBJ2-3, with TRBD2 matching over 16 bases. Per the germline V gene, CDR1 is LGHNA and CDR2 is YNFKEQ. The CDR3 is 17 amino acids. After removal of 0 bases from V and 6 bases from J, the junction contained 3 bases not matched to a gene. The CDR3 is CASSQEGTSGGVDTQYF. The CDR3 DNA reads TGTGCCAGCAGCCAAGAAGGGACTAGCGGGGGGGTCGATACGCAGTATTTT.

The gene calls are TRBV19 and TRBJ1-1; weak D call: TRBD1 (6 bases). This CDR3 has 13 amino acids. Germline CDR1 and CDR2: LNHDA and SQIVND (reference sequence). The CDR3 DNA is TGTGCTCCCCCGGGGGGGGCGGACACTGAAGCTTTCTTT. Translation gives CAPPGGADTEAFF. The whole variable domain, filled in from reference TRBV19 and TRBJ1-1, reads DGGITQSPKYLFRKEGQNVTLSCEQNLNHDAMYWYRQDPGQGLRLIYYSQIVNDFQKGDIAEGYSVSREKKESFPLTVTSAQKNPTAFYLCAPPGGADTEAFFGQGTRLTVV.

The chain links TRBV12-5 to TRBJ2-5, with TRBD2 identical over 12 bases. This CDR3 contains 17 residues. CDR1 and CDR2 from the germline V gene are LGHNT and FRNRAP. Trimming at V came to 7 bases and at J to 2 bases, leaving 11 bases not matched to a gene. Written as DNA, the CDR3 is TGTGCTAGTGCCCGAGGGCTAGCGGGGGGGGATCAAGAGACCCAGTACTTC. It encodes CASARGLAGGDQETQYF.

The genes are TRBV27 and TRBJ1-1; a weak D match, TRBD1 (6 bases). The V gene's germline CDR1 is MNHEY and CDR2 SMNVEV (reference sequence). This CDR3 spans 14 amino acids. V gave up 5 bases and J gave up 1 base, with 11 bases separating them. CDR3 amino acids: CASSRDTQNTEAFF. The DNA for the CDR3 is TGTGCCAGCAGTAGGGACACCCAGAACACTGAAGCTTTCTTT.

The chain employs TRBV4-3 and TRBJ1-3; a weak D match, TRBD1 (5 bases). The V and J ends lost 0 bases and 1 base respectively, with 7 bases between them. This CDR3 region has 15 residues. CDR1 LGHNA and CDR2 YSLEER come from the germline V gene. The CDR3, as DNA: TGCGCCAGCAGCCAAGATTCAGGGTCTGGAAACACCATATATTTT. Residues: CASSQDSGSGNTIYF.

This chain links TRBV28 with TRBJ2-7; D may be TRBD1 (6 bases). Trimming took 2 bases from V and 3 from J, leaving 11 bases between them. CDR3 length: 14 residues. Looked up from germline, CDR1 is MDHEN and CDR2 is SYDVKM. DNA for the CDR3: TGTGCCAGCAGTTTAATTGGGACAAGCTACGAGCAGTACTTC. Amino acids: CASSLIGTSYEQYF.

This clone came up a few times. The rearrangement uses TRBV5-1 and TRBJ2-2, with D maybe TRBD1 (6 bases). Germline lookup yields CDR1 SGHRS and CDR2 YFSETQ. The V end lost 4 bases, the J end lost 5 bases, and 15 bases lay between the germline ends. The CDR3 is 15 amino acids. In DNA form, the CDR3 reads TGCGCCAGCAGCCTCAGGGGCCCCAGGACCGGGGAGCTGTTTTTT. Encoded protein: CASSLRGPRTGELFF.

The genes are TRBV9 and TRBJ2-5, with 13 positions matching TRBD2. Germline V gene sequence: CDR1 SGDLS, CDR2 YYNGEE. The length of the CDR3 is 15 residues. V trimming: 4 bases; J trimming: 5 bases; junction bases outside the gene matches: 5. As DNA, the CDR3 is TGTGCCAGCAGCTTCGGGACTAGCGGGGCGGAGACCCAGTACTTC. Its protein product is CASSFGTSGAETQYF.

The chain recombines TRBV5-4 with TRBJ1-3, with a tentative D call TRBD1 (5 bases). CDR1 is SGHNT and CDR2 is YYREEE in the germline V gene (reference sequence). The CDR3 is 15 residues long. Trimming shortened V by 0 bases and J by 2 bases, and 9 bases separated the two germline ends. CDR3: CASSLAGQAGNTIYF. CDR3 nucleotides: TGTGCCAGCAGCTTGGCAGGGCAGGCTGGAAACACCATATATTTT.

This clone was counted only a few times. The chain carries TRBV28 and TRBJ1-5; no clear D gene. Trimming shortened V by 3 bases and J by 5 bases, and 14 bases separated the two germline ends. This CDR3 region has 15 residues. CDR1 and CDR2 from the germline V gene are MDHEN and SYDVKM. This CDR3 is CASSLRELIYQPQHF. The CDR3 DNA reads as TGTGCCAGCAGTTTGCGGGAGCTAATTTATCAGCCCCAGCATTTT.

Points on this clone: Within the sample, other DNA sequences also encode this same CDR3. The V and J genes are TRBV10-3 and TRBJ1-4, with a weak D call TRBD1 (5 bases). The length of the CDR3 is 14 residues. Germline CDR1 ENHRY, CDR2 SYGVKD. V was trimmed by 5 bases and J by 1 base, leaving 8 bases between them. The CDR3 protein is CAISKQGTNEKLFF. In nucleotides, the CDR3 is TGTGCCATCAGTAAGCAGGGAACTAATGAAAAACTGTTTTTT.

CDR3 sequence: CASSSSGGTIYF. The DNA for the CDR3 is TGTGCCAGCAGCTCGTCGGGAGGCACCATATATTTT. V usage is TRBV7-3 and J usage is TRBJ1-3; D is uncertain. The CDR3 contains 12 residues. Between the trimmed V and J ends, which lost 4 bases and 9 bases, there was a span of 10 bases. Germline CDR1 SGHTA, CDR2 FQGTGA.